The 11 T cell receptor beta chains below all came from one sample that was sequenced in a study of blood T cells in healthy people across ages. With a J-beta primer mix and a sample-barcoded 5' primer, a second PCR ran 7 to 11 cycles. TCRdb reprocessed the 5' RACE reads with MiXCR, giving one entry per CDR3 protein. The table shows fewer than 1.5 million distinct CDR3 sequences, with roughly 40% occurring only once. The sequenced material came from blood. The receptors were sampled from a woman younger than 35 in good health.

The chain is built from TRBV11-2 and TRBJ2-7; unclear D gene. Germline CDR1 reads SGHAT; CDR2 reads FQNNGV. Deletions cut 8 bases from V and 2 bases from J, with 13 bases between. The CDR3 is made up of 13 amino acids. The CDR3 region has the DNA TGTGCCAGCGCCGGCCAGGTTGCCTACGAGCAGTACTTC. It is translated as CASAGQVAYEQYF.

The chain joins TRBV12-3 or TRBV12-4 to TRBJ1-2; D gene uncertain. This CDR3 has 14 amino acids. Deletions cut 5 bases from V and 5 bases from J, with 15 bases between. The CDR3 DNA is TGTGCCAGCAGTGTAAATGTAAGGGTATATGGCTACACCTTC. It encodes CASSVNVRVYGYTF.

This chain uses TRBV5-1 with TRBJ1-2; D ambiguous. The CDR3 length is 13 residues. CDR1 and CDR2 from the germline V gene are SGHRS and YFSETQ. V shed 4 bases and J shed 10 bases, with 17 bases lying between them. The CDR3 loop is CASSPDGVGAYTF. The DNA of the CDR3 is TGCGCCAGCAGCCCTGACGGGGTGGGCGCCTACACCTTC. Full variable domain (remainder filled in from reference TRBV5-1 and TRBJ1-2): KAGVTQTPRYLIKTRGQQVTLSCSPISGHRSVSWYQQTPGQGLQFLFEYFSETQRNKGNFPGRFSGRQFSNSRSEMNVSTLELGDSALYLCASSPDGVGAYTFGSGTRLTVV.

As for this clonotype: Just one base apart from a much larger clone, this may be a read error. In DNA form, the CDR3 reads TGTGCCAGCGCAAACAATGAGCAGTTCTTC. Protein product: CASANNEQFF. The chain links TRBV12-3 or TRBV12-4 to TRBJ2-1; D call uncertain. The CDR3 length is 10 residues. V was trimmed by 8 bases and J by 5 bases, leaving 4 bases between them.

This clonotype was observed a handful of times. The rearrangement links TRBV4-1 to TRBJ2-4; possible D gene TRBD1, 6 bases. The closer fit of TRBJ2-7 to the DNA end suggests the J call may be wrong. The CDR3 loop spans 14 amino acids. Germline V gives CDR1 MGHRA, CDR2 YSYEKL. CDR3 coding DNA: TGCGCCAGCAGCCAAGACCAGGGGAACGACGAGCAGTACTTC. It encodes CASSQDQGNDEQYF.

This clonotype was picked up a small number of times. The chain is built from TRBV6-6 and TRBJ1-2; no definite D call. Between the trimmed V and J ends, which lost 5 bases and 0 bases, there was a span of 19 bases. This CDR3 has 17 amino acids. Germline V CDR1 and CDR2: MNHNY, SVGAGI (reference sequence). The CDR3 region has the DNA TGTGCCAGCAGTACCCCAGTCTTCCGGGATTCTAACTATGGCTACACCTTC. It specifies CASSTPVFRDSNYGYTF.

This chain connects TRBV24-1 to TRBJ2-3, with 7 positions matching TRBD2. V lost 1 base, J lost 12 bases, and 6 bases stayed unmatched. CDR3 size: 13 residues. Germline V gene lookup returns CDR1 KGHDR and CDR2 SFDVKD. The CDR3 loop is CATSDFSSGTQYF. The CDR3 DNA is TGTGCCACCAGTGATTTTTCCAGCGGGACCCAGTATTTT.

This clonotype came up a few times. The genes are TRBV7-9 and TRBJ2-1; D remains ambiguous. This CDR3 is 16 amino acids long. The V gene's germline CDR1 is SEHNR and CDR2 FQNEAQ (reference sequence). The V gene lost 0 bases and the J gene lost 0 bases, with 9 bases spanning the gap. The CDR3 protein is CASSLAGQGSYNEQFF. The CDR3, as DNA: TGTGCCAGCAGCTTAGCAGGTCAAGGCTCCTACAATGAGCAGTTCTTC.

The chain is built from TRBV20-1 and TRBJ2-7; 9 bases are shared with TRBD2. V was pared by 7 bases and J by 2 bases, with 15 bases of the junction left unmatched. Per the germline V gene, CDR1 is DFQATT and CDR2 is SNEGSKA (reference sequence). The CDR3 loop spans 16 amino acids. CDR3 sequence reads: CSVELAGYQMPYEQYF. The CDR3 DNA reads TGCAGTGTAGAGCTAGCGGGGTACCAAATGCCCTACGAGCAGTACTTC.

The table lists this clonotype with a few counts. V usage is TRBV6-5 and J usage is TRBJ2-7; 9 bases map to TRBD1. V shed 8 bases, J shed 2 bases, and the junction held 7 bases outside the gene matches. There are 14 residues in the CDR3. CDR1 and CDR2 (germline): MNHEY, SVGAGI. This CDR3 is CASGFWTGAYEQYF. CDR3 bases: TGTGCCAGCGGATTCTGGACAGGGGCCTACGAGCAGTACTTC.

The CDR3 DNA reads TGCAGTGCCCCACCAGGGACAGGCAGCAATGAGCAGTTCTTC. It specifies CSAPPGTGSNEQFF. The chain couples TRBV20-1 to TRBJ2-1, with 8 positions matching TRBD1. Unmatched junction bases numbered 10, after V lost 6 bases and J lost 6 bases. The germline V gene has CDR1 DFQATT and CDR2 SNEGSKA (reference sequence). This CDR3 region has 14 residues.